These 15 T cell receptor beta chains originate from one sample sequenced in a study of OX40 agonist ivuxolimab in advanced cancers. Sequencing used immunoSEQ multiplex PCR; TCRdb keeps in-frame clones, though not all of them. The sample has just over 95,000 clones; around 82% are singletons. The specimen was CD4+ or CD8+ T cells sorted from blood, collected in a trial of the OX40 agonist ivuxolimab. Receptors were obtained from an adult with an advanced solid tumor such as melanoma, head and neck, liver or kidney cancer.

The V call is TRBV28, the J call TRBJ2-7; D is unresolved. V dropped 4 bases and J dropped 4 bases, with 23 bases sitting between them. This CDR3 comprises 17 residues. The germline V gene has CDR1 MDHEN and CDR2 SYDVKM. DNA for the CDR3: TGTGCCAGCAGTTCCCCGACCAGGTTAAGTGATACGTACGAGCAGTACTTC. The encoded protein is CASSSPTRLSDTYEQYF.

The chain links TRBV19 to TRBJ2-2, with D maybe TRBD1 (6 bases). V dropped 9 bases and J dropped 1 base, with 15 bases sitting between them. CDR1 and CDR2 (germline): LNHDA, SQIVND (reference sequence). The CDR3 is 15 amino acids. CDR3 amino acids: CASTIPGQNTGELFF. The CDR3 region has the DNA TGTGCCAGCACCATTCCGGGACAGAACACCGGGGAGCTGTTTTTT.

This clone occurred a few times. The chain uses TRBV4-2 and TRBJ2-7; D is perhaps TRBD2 (5 bases). The germline V gene encodes CDR1 LGHNA and CDR2 YNFKEQ. The CDR3 has 13 residues. Trimming pared 4 bases from V and 1 base from J, leaving 8 bases between. CDR3 sequence (DNA): TGTGCCAGCAGCCGAGGACTGTCCTACGAGCAGTACTTC. Protein product: CASSRGLSYEQYF.

The chain couples TRBV10-3 to TRBJ2-5; the match to TRBD2 covers 14 bases. The end of the DNA fits TRBJ2-7 better, so the J call may be wrong. The germline CDR1 and CDR2 sequences are ENHRY and SYGVKD. This CDR3 contains 15 residues. CDR3 DNA: TGTGCCATTGCTGGGGGGACTAGCGGGAGTCACGAGCAGTACTTC. This encodes CAIAGGTSGSHEQYF.

The chain is built from TRBV10-3 and TRBJ2-1, with D possibly TRBD2 on 6 matching bases. Germline V gene sequence: CDR1 ENHRY, CDR2 SYGVKD. V lost 10 bases and J 9 bases, leaving 16 bases between the germline ends. The CDR3 has 12 residues. CDR3 sequence reads: CATGTAGTEQFF. For the CDR3, the DNA is TGTGCCACCGGGACTGCCGGCACTGAGCAGTTCTTC.

This chain connects TRBV18 to TRBJ2-2; perhaps TRBD1 as D (5 bases). Deletions cut 0 bases from V and 4 bases from J, with 12 bases between. The CDR3 runs to 16 residues. In germline, CDR1 is KGHSH, CDR2 LQKENI. The CDR3 bases are TGTGCCAGCTCACCACCCCAGGGCGGTAGCACCGGGGAGCTGTTTTTT. Its protein is CASSPPQGGSTGELFF.

J is TRBJ2-7 and V is TRBV7-2; 9 bases are shared with TRBD1. The CDR3 covers 18 residues. Looked up from germline, CDR1 is SGHTA and CDR2 is FQGNSA. The V gene end was trimmed by 4 bases and the J gene end by 3 bases; junction bases not matched to a gene: 16. The CDR3 sequence is CASSSKPGQGPAYYEQYF. CDR3 in DNA: TGTGCCAGCAGCTCGAAACCGGGACAGGGACCGGCATACTACGAGCAGTACTTC.

The chain has TRBV28 and TRBJ1-2; D is possibly TRBD1 (6 bases). Germline V gene data show CDR1 as MDHEN and CDR2 as SYDVKM. V lost 6 bases and J 6 bases, leaving 14 bases between the germline ends. The CDR3 length is 13 residues. CDR3 loop: CASSPGHSNGYTF. The CDR3 coding sequence is TGTGCCAGCAGCCCGGGACATTCGAATGGCTACACCTTC.

This clone was recorded once. The chain links TRBV10-2 to TRBJ2-7, with D tentatively TRBD2 (6 bases). The CDR3 runs 15 residues. Germline-derived CDR1 and CDR2 are WSHSY and SAAADI. V was pared by 6 bases and J by 2 bases, with 17 bases between. This CDR3 is CASSAGGLGTYEQYF. In DNA form, the CDR3 reads TGCGCCAGCAGCGCCGGAGGGTTGGGTACCTACGAGCAGTACTTC.

The chain links TRBV6-5 to TRBJ2-2, with TRBD2 matching over 7 bases. The V segment lost 5 bases and the J segment 6 bases; nucleotides outside the gene matches: 9. Germline loops: CDR1 MNHEY, CDR2 SVGAGI. This CDR3 has 15 residues. The CDR3 reads CASSLRLAGPGELFF. Written as DNA, the CDR3 is TGTGCCAGCAGTCTACGACTAGCAGGCCCCGGGGAGCTGTTTTTT.

CDR3 sequence (DNA): TGTGCCAGCAGAACCGCAGGGGGCATGTCAAATGAGCAGTTCTTC. Its protein product is CASRTAGGMSNEQFF. The V call is TRBV11-2, the J call TRBJ2-1, with TRBD1 identical over 8 bases. CDR1 is SGHAT and CDR2 is FQNNGV in the germline V gene. This CDR3 is 15 amino acids long. The J segment lost 7 bases and the V segment lost 6 bases, leaving 11 bases of the junction unmatched.

CDR3 sequence reads: CASSLEGNYGYTF. The CDR3 bases are TGTGCCAGCAGCTTGGAGGGAAACTATGGCTACACCTTC. The chain employs TRBV5-6 and TRBJ1-2; the D is unclear. From germline, CDR1 is SGHDT and CDR2 YYEEEE. V was clipped by 0 bases and J by 2 bases, with 5 bases between them. There are 13 residues in the CDR3.

This clone occurred once. The chain recombines TRBV9 with TRBJ1-5, with D possibly being TRBD1 (5 bases). Germline CDR1 and CDR2: SGDLS and YYNGEE. Trimming stripped 4 bases from V and 0 bases from J, with 8 bases between. CDR3 size: 14 residues. The CDR3 DNA follows: TGTGCCAGCAGCACAGACAGTAGCAATCAGCCCCAGCATTTT. Translating gives CASSTDSSNQPQHF.

The rearrangement uses TRBV5-1 and TRBJ1-1; D may be TRBD1 (6 bases). The CDR3 length is 15 residues. V dropped 0 bases and J dropped 3 bases, with 12 bases sitting between them. The germline CDR1 and CDR2 sequences are SGHRS and YFSETQ. The CDR3 sequence is CASSLDRGLDTEAFF. DNA of the CDR3: TGCGCCAGCAGCTTGGATCGGGGGCTCGACACTGAAGCTTTCTTT.

This clone was seen once. The chain combines TRBV11-2 with TRBJ1-6, with TRBD1 as a possible D gene (6 bases). Germline CDR1 is SGHAT and CDR2 is FQNNGV. Trimming removed 5 bases from V and 7 bases from J, with 12 bases in between. The CDR3 is 14 residues long. CDR3 DNA sequence: TGTGCCAGCAGCGCACAGGGCAGGAATTCACCCCTCCACTTT. As protein: CASSAQGRNSPLHF. The whole variable domain, filled in from reference TRBV11-2 and TRBJ1-6, reads EAGVAQSPRYKIIEKRQSVAFWCNPISGHATLYWYQQILGQGPKLLIQFQNNGVVDDSQLPKDRFSAERLKGVDSTLKIQPAKLEDSAVYLCASSAQGRNSPLHFGNGTRLTVT.